The 23 T cell receptor beta chains listed next were all sequenced from one sample in a study of CD8 T cells in ankylosing spondylitis. A single record per CDR3 protein comes from TCRdb applying MiXCR to the 5' RACE reads. The table lists about 750,000 distinct CDR3 sequences, around 19% of them singletons. Their recognized antigens are unknown. Study-wide points: Typical of ankylosing spondylitis blood, it appeared, was a TCR beta motif of under 10 highly homologous variants.

Sequenced sample: blood, either unsorted or a sorted T cell fraction (not recorded which). Source of these receptors: a male donor with ankylosing spondylitis.

The genes are TRBV5-6 and TRBJ2-1; D possibly corresponds to TRBD1 (5 bases). The germline V and J ends were trimmed by 4 bases and 7 bases, with 15 bases remaining between them. The CDR3 extends over 14 amino acids. Per germline, CDR1 SGHDT and CDR2 YYEEEE. This CDR3 is CASSGDRGWNEQFF. CDR3 coding DNA: TGTGCCAGCAGCGGAGACAGAGGCTGGAATGAGCAGTTCTTC.

The chain carries TRBV6-5 and TRBJ1-1; D unresolved. CDR3 length: 15 residues. From germline, CDR1 is MNHEY and CDR2 SVGAGI. V was cut by 2 bases and J by 1 base, with 11 bases left in between. In nucleotides, the CDR3 is TGTGCCAGCAGTTACGTTCAAGCTGAGAACACTGAAGCTTTCTTT. It translates to CASSYVQAENTEAFF.

This clonotype was picked up a small number of times. V usage is TRBV15 and J usage is TRBJ2-1, with D perhaps TRBD2 (6 bases). Per germline, CDR1 LNHNV and CDR2 YYDKDF (reference sequence). This CDR3 spans 17 amino acids. The V and J ends lost 6 bases and 0 bases respectively, with 18 bases between them. The CDR3 DNA sequence: TGTGCCACCAGTACAGTTGTCGGACTAAGCTCCTACAATGAGCAGTTCTTC. Translated, it gives CATSTVVGLSSYNEQFF. The full variable domain, in which reference TRBV15 and TRBJ2-1 provide the parts outside the CDR3, is DAMVIQNPRYQVTQFGKPVTLSCSQTLNHNVMYWYQQKSSQAPKLLFHYYDKDFNNEADTPDNFQSRRPNTSFCFLDIRSPGLGDTAMYLCATSTVVGLSSYNEQFFGPGTRLTVL.

The chain combines TRBV18 with TRBJ1-1; TRBD1 might be the D (6 bases). CDR3 size: 16 residues. CDR1 KGHSH and CDR2 LQKENI come from the germline V gene. V lost 3 bases, J lost 0 bases, and 14 bases lay in between. The CDR3 sequence: CASSPRGASVNTEAFF. The CDR3 DNA follows: TGTGCCAGCTCACCCCGGGGGGCATCAGTGAACACTGAAGCTTTCTTT.

This chain links TRBV6-2 or TRBV6-3 with TRBJ2-2, with 7 bases fitting TRBD2. The CDR3 is 15 amino acids. The ends lost 4 bases at V and 9 bases at J; junction bases unmatched: 11. CDR1 MNHEY and CDR2 SVGEGT come from the germline V gene. The CDR3: CASSLLDGRTRELFF. CDR3 coding DNA: TGTGCCAGCAGTTTACTAGACGGGAGGACCCGGGAGCTGTTTTTT.

This clonotype turned up a few times. CDR3 in amino acids: CASSSRTRPGSEQFF. DNA of the CDR3: TGTGCCAGCAGCTCCCGGACTAGGCCCGGGAGTGAGCAGTTCTTC. The chain links TRBV5-7 to TRBJ2-1; 7 bases align to TRBD2. TRBV5-7 belongs to the ORF category, with a function that is uncertain. The CDR3 consists of 15 residues. The junction had 12 bases not matched to a gene; V was cut back by 3 bases and J by 9 bases.

The table lists this clonotype with a few counts. In nucleotides, the CDR3 is TGTGCCAGCAGCGCGGGACGCATTCAGGAGACCCAGTACTTC. Residues: CASSAGRIQETQYF. The gene calls are TRBV7-6 and TRBJ2-5; tentative D call: TRBD2 (6 bases). In germline, CDR1 is SGHVS, CDR2 FNYEAQ. Between the trimmed V and J ends, which lost 5 bases and 5 bases, there was a span of 15 bases. The CDR3 extends over 14 amino acids.

The chain employs TRBV12-3 or TRBV12-4 and TRBJ1-1; the D gene is possibly TRBD1 (5 bases). Trimming left V 6 bases short and J 4 bases short, with 18 bases between. The length of the CDR3 is 15 residues. The DNA for the CDR3 is TGTGCCAGCAGATCACTGGGGGTACGACGCACTGAAGCTTTCTTT. Protein product: CASRSLGVRRTEAFF.

This chain joins TRBV12-3 or TRBV12-4 and TRBJ1-1; D gene uncertain. With 6 bases removed from V and 8 bases from J, the gap between germline ends came to 22 bases. The CDR3 loop spans 15 amino acids. CDR3 loop: CASSRGEGLEVEAFF. The CDR3 bases are TGTGCCAGCAGCCGTGGGGAGGGCCTCGAAGTAGAAGCTTTCTTT.

Comments on this clonotype: Given a much more abundant clone one base away, this may be a read error. The J gene is TRBJ1-2, the V gene TRBV20-1; D might be TRBD1 (6 bases). Germline values: CDR1 DFQATT, CDR2 SNEGSKA (reference sequence). This CDR3 has 14 amino acids. Trimming removed 6 bases from V and 4 bases from J, with 18 bases in between. The CDR3, as DNA: TGCAGTGCCCGAGGACAGTCCCATTTCTATGGCTACACCTTC. The encoded protein is CSARGQSHFYGYTF.

This clonotype was seen repeatedly, ten times or more. This chain uses TRBV7-2 with TRBJ2-7; D may correspond to TRBD1 or TRBD2 (6 bases each). Trimming removed 5 bases at V and 2 bases at J, with 10 bases between. The CDR3 sequence is 13 residues long. The germline CDR1 and CDR2 sequences are SGHTA and FQGNSA. The CDR3 coding sequence is TGTGCCAGCAGCCGAAGGGGGGCCTACGAGCAGTACTTC. Protein sequence: CASSRRGAYEQYF.

The chain combines TRBV7-8 with TRBJ2-5; tentative D call: TRBD2 (5 bases). The germline V and J ends were trimmed by 1 base and 5 bases, with 17 bases remaining between them. CDR1 is SGHVS and CDR2 is FQNEAQ in the germline V gene. This CDR3 has 16 amino acids. The CDR3 nucleotides read TGTGCCAGCAGCTTAGTTCGGTCTAGCAGAAGGGAGACCCAGTACTTC. Its translation is CASSLVRSSRRETQYF.

This clonotype has only a few counts. CDR3 region: CASSLPGGNTEAFF. The CDR3 DNA reads as TGTGCCAGCAGCCTCCCCGGGGGGAACACTGAAGCTTTCTTT. The rearrangement uses TRBV3-1 and TRBJ1-1, with a tentative D call TRBD1 (5 bases). Trimming took 4 bases from V and 1 from J, leaving 10 bases between them. CDR1 and CDR2 (germline): LGHDT, YNNKEL (reference sequence). The CDR3 extends over 14 amino acids. Together with reference TRBV3-1 and TRBJ1-1, the CDR3 gives the full variable domain: DTAVSQTPKYLVTQMGNDKSIKCEQNLGHDTMYWYKQDSKKFLKIMFSYNNKELIINETVPNRFSPKSPDKAHLNLHINSLELGDSAVYFCASSLPGGNTEAFFGQGTRLTVV.

The CDR3 spells CASKSSWGVNTGELFF. CDR3 bases: TGTGCCAGCAAAAGTTCGTGGGGGGTCAACACCGGGGAGCTGTTTTTT. V is TRBV12-3 or TRBV12-4 and J is TRBJ2-2; TRBD2 is a possible D gene (6 bases). The V gene lost 7 bases and the J gene lost 2 bases, with 17 bases spanning the gap. This CDR3 is built from 16 residues.

This clonotype was observed many times. V usage is TRBV29-1 and J usage is TRBJ2-7; 9 bases are shared with TRBD1. The CDR3 has 15 residues. Germline V gene data show CDR1 as SQVTM and CDR2 as ANQGSEA. The ends lost 3 bases at V and 6 bases at J; junction bases unmatched: 12. CDR3 coding DNA: TGCAGCGTTGAGAGAAGGAGACAGGGGGGGTCCGAGCAGTACTTC. It encodes CSVERRRQGGSEQYF.

The rearrangement joins TRBV18 to TRBJ2-1; D unresolved. Germline V gene lookup returns CDR1 KGHSH and CDR2 LQKENI. This CDR3 is built from 16 residues. Trimming took off 1 base at V and 0 bases at J, with 10 bases between the two ends. The DNA of the CDR3 is TGTGCCAGCTCACCACAGGGTCGTTACTCCTACAATGAGCAGTTCTTC. It codes for CASSPQGRYSYNEQFF.

V gene TRBV15 combines with J gene TRBJ1-4, with TRBD1 as a possible D gene (5 bases). Germline loops: CDR1 LNHNV, CDR2 YYDKDF (reference sequence). CDR3 length equals 16 residues. V lost 2 bases to trimming and J lost 0 bases, with 10 bases between them. DNA of the CDR3: TGTGCCACCAGCAGAAGCAGGGAAGCAACTAATGAAAAACTGTTTTTT. It codes for CATSRSREATNEKLFF.

The gene calls are TRBV10-3 and TRBJ2-1, with D unresolved. Trimming left V 4 bases short and J 6 bases short, with 10 bases between. The CDR3 runs to 13 residues. CDR1 is ENHRY, CDR2 SYGVKD, per germline. The CDR3 DNA reads TGTGCCATCAGTGTGACATTCCCCAATGAGCAGTTCTTC. It yields the protein CAISVTFPNEQFF.

The sample holds a few counts of this clonotype. In DNA form, the CDR3 reads TGCGCCAGCAGCCAAGGGGGAGTTTCGGACATTCAGTACTTC. It encodes CASSQGGVSDIQYF. The chain uses TRBV4-1 and TRBJ2-4; maybe TRBD2 (5 bases). The CDR3 covers 14 residues. The germline CDR1 and CDR2 sequences are MGHRA and YSYEKL. V was cut by 1 base and J by 8 bases, with 12 bases left in between.

This clonotype was observed many times. The J gene is TRBJ2-2, the V gene TRBV20-1, with 7 positions matching TRBD1. Germline V lookup: CDR1 DFQATT, CDR2 SNEGSKA (reference sequence). The CDR3 extends over 15 amino acids. The V gene end was trimmed by 1 base and the J gene end by 2 bases; junction bases not matched to a gene: 4. In DNA form, the CDR3 reads TGCAGTGCTAGAGGGGGACAGCGTAACACCGGGGAGCTGTTTTTT. Translating gives CSARGGQRNTGELFF.

A few counts support this clonotype. The chain couples TRBV29-1 to TRBJ2-1; the D is unclear. V shed 4 bases and J shed 2 bases, with 9 bases lying between them. This CDR3 spans 13 amino acids. Per germline, CDR1 SQVTM and CDR2 ANQGSEA. The CDR3 DNA reads as TGCAGCGTTGTTTGGGGAACCTACAATGAGCAGTTCTTC. It codes for CSVVWGTYNEQFF.

The chain has TRBV10-3 and TRBJ2-5; perhaps TRBD1 as D (6 bases). Trimming took 4 bases from V and 1 from J, leaving 7 bases between them. CDR1 and CDR2 from the germline V gene are ENHRY and SYGVKD. The CDR3 covers 13 residues. In DNA form, the CDR3 reads TGTGCCATCAGTGCGACAGGCCAAGAGACCCAGTACTTC. Its protein product is CAISATGQETQYF.

This chain joins TRBV5-5 and TRBJ2-7; 9 nucleotides agree with TRBD2. Trimming at V came to 5 bases and at J to 0 bases, leaving 6 bases not matched to a gene. The CDR3 loop spans 15 amino acids. Germline V CDR1 and CDR2: SGHKS, YYEKEE (reference sequence). CDR3 in amino acids: CASSRASGTSYEQYF. The CDR3 coding sequence is TGTGCCAGCAGTAGAGCTAGCGGGACCTCCTACGAGCAGTACTTC. The whole variable domain, filled in from reference TRBV5-5 and TRBJ2-7, reads DAGVTQSPTHLIKTRGQQVTLRCSPISGHKSVSWYQQVLGQGPQFIFQYYEKEERGRGNFPDRFSARQFPNYSSELNVNALLLGDSALYLCASSRASGTSYEQYFGPGTRLTVT.